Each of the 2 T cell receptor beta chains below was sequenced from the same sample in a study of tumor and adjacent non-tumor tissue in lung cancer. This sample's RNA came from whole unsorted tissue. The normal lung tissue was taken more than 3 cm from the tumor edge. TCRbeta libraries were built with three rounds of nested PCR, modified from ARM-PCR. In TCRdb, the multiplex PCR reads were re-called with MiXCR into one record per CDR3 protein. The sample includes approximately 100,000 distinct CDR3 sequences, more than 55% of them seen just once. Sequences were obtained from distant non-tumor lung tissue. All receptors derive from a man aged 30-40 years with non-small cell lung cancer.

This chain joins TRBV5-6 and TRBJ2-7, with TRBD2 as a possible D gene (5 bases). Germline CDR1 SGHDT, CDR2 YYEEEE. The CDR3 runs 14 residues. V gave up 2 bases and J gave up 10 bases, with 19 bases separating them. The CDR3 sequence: CASSLAASPYDQYF. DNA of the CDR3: TGTGCCAGCAGCTTAGCGGCCAGCCCCTATGATCAGTACTTC.

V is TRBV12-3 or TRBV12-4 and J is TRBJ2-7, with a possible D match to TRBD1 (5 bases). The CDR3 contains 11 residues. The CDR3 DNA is TGTGACACAAGGGGTCGAGGCGAGCAGTACTTC. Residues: CDTRGRGEQYF.